Each of the 27 T cell receptor beta chains below was sequenced from the same sample in a study of blood T cell repertoires in COVID-19. This table comes from immunoSEQ multiplex PCR, and its TCRdb copy is limited to in-frame clones, with some not included. The table includes around 250,000 clones, 75% to 90% detected once. The sequencing input was PBMCs or T cells enriched from blood (not recorded which). These receptors all come from a woman between 45 and 65 years old who had recovered from COVID-19.

The count of this clone is one. The chain has TRBV5-4 and TRBJ2-1; 9 positions match TRBD1. The V and J ends lost 7 bases and 6 bases, in that order; junction bases with no gene match: 5. CDR3 length equals 13 residues. Germline assignment: CDR1 SGHNT and CDR2 YYREEE (reference sequence). The CDR3: CASLQGATNEQFF. In nucleotides, the CDR3 is TGTGCCAGCCTACAGGGGGCGACCAATGAGCAGTTCTTC.

The J gene is TRBJ1-2, the V gene TRBV18; perhaps TRBD1 as D (5 bases). The CDR3 contains 13 residues. From germline, CDR1 is KGHSH and CDR2 LQKENI. V dropped 4 bases and J dropped 5 bases, with 11 bases sitting between them. CDR3 in DNA: TGTGCCAGCTCACAGGGGTTTTTATATGGCTACACCTTC. Protein product: CASSQGFLYGYTF. The full variable domain, its missing parts supplied by reference TRBV18 and TRBJ1-2, is NAGVMQNPRHLVRRRGQEARLRCSPMKGHSHVYWYRQLPEEGLKFMVYLQKENIIDESGMPKERFSAEFPKEGPSILRIQQVVRGDSAAYFCASSQGFLYGYTFGSGTRLTVV.

CDR3: CASSWGAGQGTNIQYF. The CDR3 DNA is TGTGCCAGCAGCTGGGGGGCAGGACAGGGGACGAACATTCAGTACTTC. The chain is built from TRBV11-2 and TRBJ2-4; the match to TRBD1 covers 9 bases. Germline-derived CDR1 and CDR2 are SGHAT and FQNNGV. This CDR3 has 16 residues. V shed 4 bases and J 7 bases; nucleotides not matched to a gene: 11. Combining the CDR3 with reference TRBV11-2 and TRBJ2-4 gives the whole variable domain EAGVAQSPRYKIIEKRQSVAFWCNPISGHATLYWYQQILGQGPKLLIQFQNNGVVDDSQLPKDRFSAERLKGVDSTLKIQPAKLEDSAVYLCASSWGAGQGTNIQYFGAGTRLSVL.

The chain recombines TRBV9 with TRBJ1-1; 7 nucleotides align to TRBD1. The CDR3 loop spans 14 amino acids. Germline assignment: CDR1 SGDLS and CDR2 YYNGEE. J gave up 11 bases and V 0 bases, and 10 bases lay outside the gene matches. DNA of the CDR3: TGTGCCAGCAGCGTAGAGGGGGCGCCGGGTTTCGCTTTCTTT. Translating gives CASSVEGAPGFAFF.

The chain is built from TRBV15 and TRBJ1-4; D gene uncertain. Germline V gene sequence: CDR1 LNHNV, CDR2 YYDKDF (reference sequence). V dropped 5 bases and J dropped 5 bases, with 9 bases sitting between them. The CDR3 runs 13 residues. In nucleotides, the CDR3 is TGTGCCACCAGCCGACTACGGAATGAAAAACTGTTTTTT. Residues: CATSRLRNEKLFF.

On this clone itself: The same CDR3 arises from other DNA sequences in this sample as well. This sequence joins TRBV5-1 and TRBJ1-1; possible D gene TRBD1, 6 bases. CDR3 length: 13 residues. Deletions cut 4 bases from V and 1 base from J, with 8 bases between. Per the germline V gene, CDR1 is SGHRS and CDR2 is YFSETQ. The DNA for the CDR3 is TGCGCCAGCAGCCTACAGGGGAACACTGAAGCTTTCTTT. Its protein is CASSLQGNTEAFF.

About this clone itself: Different DNA sequences within this sample yield the same CDR3. The CDR3 protein is CASSQGGGFTDTQYF. The CDR3 DNA reads as TGTGCCAGCAGCCAAGGCGGGGGATTCACAGATACGCAGTATTTT. This chain joins TRBV3-1 (or the pseudogene TRBV3-2) and TRBJ2-3; 7 bases match TRBD2. J gave up 2 bases and V 1 base, and 3 bases lay outside the gene matches. The germline gives CDR1 LGHDT, CDR2 YNNKEL (reference sequence). The CDR3 loop spans 15 amino acids.

The rearrangement links TRBV25-1 to TRBJ2-1; 7 nucleotides match TRBD1. Germline loops: CDR1 MGHDK, CDR2 SYGVNS. The V segment lost 3 bases and the J segment 0 bases; nucleotides outside the gene matches: 2. This CDR3 is built from 15 residues. CDR3 nucleotides: TGTGCCAGCAGTGACAGACAGGGCTCCTACAATGAGCAGTTCTTC. Translation gives CASSDRQGSYNEQFF.

The V call is TRBV18, the J call TRBJ1-1, with a tentative D call TRBD1 (5 bases). The V and J ends lost 4 bases and 1 base respectively, with 7 bases between them. Germline V CDR1 and CDR2: KGHSH, LQKENI. The CDR3 runs to 13 residues. The CDR3 coding sequence is TGTGCCAGCTCACTGGGGGGGAACACTGAAGCTTTCTTT. Amino acid sequence: CASSLGGNTEAFF.

The J gene is TRBJ1-6, the V gene TRBV3-1 (or the pseudogene TRBV3-2); D unclear. The germline V and J ends were trimmed by 0 bases and 5 bases, with 8 bases remaining between them. The CDR3 contains 15 residues. CDR1 is LGHDT, CDR2 YNNKEL, per germline (reference sequence). CDR3 DNA sequence: TGTGCCAGCAGCCAAGATTGGGCCGATAATTCACCCCTCCACTTT. Amino acids: CASSQDWADNSPLHF.

This clone was seen only a few times. The chain employs TRBV19 and TRBJ2-7; D is perhaps TRBD1 (6 bases). There are 16 residues in the CDR3. Germline CDR1 reads LNHDA; CDR2 reads SQIVND (reference sequence). V lost 5 bases and J 2 bases, leaving 19 bases between the germline ends. The CDR3 DNA reads as TGTGCCAGTAGTGCGGTGAGGTCAGGGGATCCCTACGAGCAGTACTTC. This gives the protein CASSAVRSGDPYEQYF.

The J gene is TRBJ1-3, the V gene TRBV27, with 10 bases fitting TRBD1. The junction had 7 bases not matched to a gene; V was cut back by 6 bases and J by 2 bases. The CDR3 contains 16 residues. The germline CDR1 and CDR2 sequences are MNHEY and SMNVEV (reference sequence). CDR3 DNA: TGTGCCAGCAGCCAGACAGGGGGCCTGGCTGGAAACACCATATATTTT. It yields the protein CASSQTGGLAGNTIYF.

This chain uses TRBV5-1 with TRBJ1-2; 10 bases fit TRBD1. V shed 0 bases and J 6 bases; nucleotides not matched to a gene: 11. The CDR3 totals 17 residues. Germline CDR1 and CDR2: SGHRS and YFSETQ. The CDR3 sequence is CASSLGDRGIFGDGYTF. The DNA of the CDR3 is TGCGCCAGCAGCTTGGGGGACAGGGGTATATTCGGTGATGGCTACACCTTC.

V usage is TRBV7-9 and J usage is TRBJ2-5; D uncertain. Between the trimmed V and J ends, which lost 4 bases and 5 bases, there was a span of 11 bases. The CDR3 length is 13 residues. The germline V gene has CDR1 SEHNR and CDR2 FQNEAQ (reference sequence). CDR3 in DNA: TGTGCCAGCAGCTCCTTGGGCACTGAGACCCAGTACTTC. It specifies CASSSLGTETQYF.

This clone was detected only once. This chain's CDR3 is CASSYGQGALSGYTF. CDR3 nucleotides: TGTGCCAGCAGTTACGGGCAGGGGGCTTTGTCTGGCTACACCTTC. This chain joins TRBV6-2 or TRBV6-3 and TRBJ1-2, with TRBD1 matching over 8 bases. CDR1 and CDR2 from the germline V gene are MNHEY and SVGEGT. The CDR3 runs 15 residues. The J segment lost 7 bases and the V segment lost 2 bases, leaving 9 bases of the junction unmatched.

This rearrangement joins TRBV5-4 to TRBJ1-4; maybe TRBD1 (5 bases). Germline CDR1 reads SGHNT; CDR2 reads YYREEE (reference sequence). The CDR3 covers 15 residues. V was clipped by 4 bases and J by 0 bases, with 10 bases between them. The CDR3 nucleotides read TGTGCCAGCAGCCTAGACAGTGCAACTAATGAAAAACTGTTTTTT. It translates to CASSLDSATNEKLFF.

The chain employs TRBV28 and TRBJ2-6; possibly TRBD2 for D (7 bases). The germline V gene encodes CDR1 MDHEN and CDR2 SYDVKM. The ends were cut back, 7 bases at V and 3 bases at J, with 16 bases in the middle. The CDR3 sequence is 16 residues long. The CDR3 reads CASNLGGAGGANVLTF. The DNA of the CDR3 is TGTGCCAGCAACCTAGGGGGGGCAGGTGGGGCCAACGTCCTGACTTTC.

The chain uses TRBV2 and TRBJ2-3, with 7 bases fitting TRBD2. Trimming cost V 5 bases and J 0 bases; bases outside gene matches: 2. The germline gives CDR1 SNHLY, CDR2 FYNNEI. The CDR3 sequence is 14 residues long. The CDR3 reads CASSLADSTDTQYF. The CDR3 bases are TGTGCCAGCAGTCTAGCGGATAGCACAGATACGCAGTATTTT.

The chain couples TRBV25-1 to TRBJ2-1; D is ambiguous. Trimming pared 1 base from V and 1 base from J, leaving 2 bases between. The CDR3 contains 13 residues. Germline assignment: CDR1 MGHDK and CDR2 SYGVNS. The chain's CDR3 is CASSESSYNEQFF. The CDR3 DNA reads TGTGCCAGCAGTGAATCTTCCTACAATGAGCAGTTCTTC.

The count of this clone is one. The chain carries TRBV6-5 and TRBJ1-1, with TRBD1 matching 9 bases. Germline V lookup: CDR1 MNHEY, CDR2 SVGAGI. The CDR3 runs to 13 residues. The ends lost 6 bases at V and 11 bases at J; junction bases unmatched: 10. The CDR3 reads CASRNRDRVIAFF. DNA for the CDR3: TGTGCCAGCAGAAACCGGGACAGGGTGATTGCTTTCTTT.

The chain joins TRBV5-1 to TRBJ1-3; the D gene is possibly TRBD1 (6 bases). The CDR3 has 16 residues. The germline gives CDR1 SGHRS, CDR2 YFSETQ. Trimming took off 4 bases at V and 0 bases at J, with 14 bases between the two ends. Written as DNA, the CDR3 is TGCGCCAGCAGCCCGGGGGGGGCTCCCTCTGGAAACACCATATATTTT. It is translated as CASSPGGAPSGNTIYF.

V is TRBV9 and J is TRBJ2-1; D possibly corresponds to TRBD2 (5 bases). Per the germline V gene, CDR1 is SGDLS and CDR2 is YYNGEE. Trimming removed 4 bases at V and 7 bases at J, with 15 bases between. The CDR3 loop spans 14 amino acids. The CDR3 region is CASSPTGSGNEQFF. The CDR3 nucleotides are TGTGCCAGCAGCCCGACGGGGTCCGGTAATGAGCAGTTCTTC.

The rearrangement uses TRBV24-1 and TRBJ2-7, with TRBD1 matching over 7 bases. This CDR3 contains 13 residues. CDR1 and CDR2 (germline): KGHDR, SFDVKD. V shed 9 bases, J shed 6 bases, and the junction held 10 bases outside the gene matches. The CDR3 DNA is TGTGCCACCGCCGAGACAGGGTTTCCCGAGCAGTACTTC. This encodes CATAETGFPEQYF.

This chain links TRBV7-2 with TRBJ2-1, with D possibly matching TRBD2 (5 bases). The CDR3 contains 16 residues. The ends were cut back, 0 bases at V and 9 bases at J, with 18 bases in the middle. Looked up from germline, CDR1 is SGHTA and CDR2 is FQGNSA. CDR3: CASSLARSGRGIEQFF. The CDR3 DNA sequence: TGTGCCAGCAGCTTAGCGAGGAGCGGCCGAGGGATTGAGCAGTTCTTC.

The sample holds one count of this clone. This sequence joins TRBV18 and TRBJ1-1, with 7 bases fitting TRBD1. The germline CDR1 and CDR2 sequences are KGHSH and LQKENI. CDR3 length equals 14 residues. V was pared by 3 bases and J by 4 bases, with 5 bases of the junction left unmatched. Here the CDR3 DNA reads TGTGCCAGCTCACCTACAGGGGAGGTCACTGAAGCTTTCTTT. Residues: CASSPTGEVTEAFF. The variable domain in full, with the rest retrieved from reference TRBV18 and TRBJ1-1, is NAGVMQNPRHLVRRRGQEARLRCSPMKGHSHVYWYRQLPEEGLKFMVYLQKENIIDESGMPKERFSAEFPKEGPSILRIQQVVRGDSAAYFCASSPTGEVTEAFFGQGTRLTVV.

This chain joins TRBV29-1 and TRBJ2-3; maybe TRBD2 (6 bases). CDR3 length: 18 residues. Deletions cut 3 bases from V and 0 bases from J, with 22 bases between. Looked up from germline, CDR1 is SQVTM and CDR2 is ANQGSEA. The DNA of the CDR3 is TGCAGCGTTGACGGAGCGGGCACATATAAAACTAGCACAGATACGCAGTATTTT. This translates into CSVDGAGTYKTSTDTQYF.

This chain links TRBV27 with TRBJ1-1; D is unresolved. The length of the CDR3 is 12 residues. Trimming shortened V by 4 bases and J by 1 base, and 4 bases separated the two germline ends. Germline V CDR1 and CDR2: MNHEY, SMNVEV (reference sequence). The CDR3 sequence is CASSSPNTEAFF. The CDR3 DNA sequence: TGTGCCAGCAGTTCTCCGAACACTGAAGCTTTCTTT.